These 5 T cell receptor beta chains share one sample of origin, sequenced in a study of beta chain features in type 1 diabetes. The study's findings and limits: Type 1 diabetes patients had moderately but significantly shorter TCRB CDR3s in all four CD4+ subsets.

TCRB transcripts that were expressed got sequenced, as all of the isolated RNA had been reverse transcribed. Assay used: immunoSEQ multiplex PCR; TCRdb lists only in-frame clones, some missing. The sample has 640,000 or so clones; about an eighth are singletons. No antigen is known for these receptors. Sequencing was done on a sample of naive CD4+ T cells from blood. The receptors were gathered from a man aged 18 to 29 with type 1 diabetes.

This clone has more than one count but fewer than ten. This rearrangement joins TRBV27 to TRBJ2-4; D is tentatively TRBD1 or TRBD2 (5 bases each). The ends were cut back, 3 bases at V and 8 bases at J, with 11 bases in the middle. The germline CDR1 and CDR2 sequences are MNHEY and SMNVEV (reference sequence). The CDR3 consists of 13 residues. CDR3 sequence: CASSFREGDIQYF. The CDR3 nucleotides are TGTGCCAGCAGTTTTCGGGAAGGGGACATTCAGTACTTC.

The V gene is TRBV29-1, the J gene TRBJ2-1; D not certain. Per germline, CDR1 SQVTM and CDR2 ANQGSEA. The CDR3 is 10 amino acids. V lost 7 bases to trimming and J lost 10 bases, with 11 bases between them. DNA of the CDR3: TGCAGCGCCCTGGAGACAGAGCAGTTCTTC. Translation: CSALETEQFF.

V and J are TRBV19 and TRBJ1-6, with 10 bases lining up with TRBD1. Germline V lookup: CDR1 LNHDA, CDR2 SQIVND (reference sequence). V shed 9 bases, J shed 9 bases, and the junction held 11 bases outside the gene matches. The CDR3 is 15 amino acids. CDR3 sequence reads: CASRQQGQGGSPLHF. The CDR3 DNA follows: TGTGCCAGCCGCCAACAAGGACAGGGGGGTTCACCCCTCCACTTT.

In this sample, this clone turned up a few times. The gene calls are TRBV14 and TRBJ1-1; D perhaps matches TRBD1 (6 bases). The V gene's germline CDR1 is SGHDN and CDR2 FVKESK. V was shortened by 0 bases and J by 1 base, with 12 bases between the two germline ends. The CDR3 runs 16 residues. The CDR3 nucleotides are TGTGCCAGCAGCCAAGATAAGGGGGTTAAGAACACTGAAGCTTTCTTT. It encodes CASSQDKGVKNTEAFF.

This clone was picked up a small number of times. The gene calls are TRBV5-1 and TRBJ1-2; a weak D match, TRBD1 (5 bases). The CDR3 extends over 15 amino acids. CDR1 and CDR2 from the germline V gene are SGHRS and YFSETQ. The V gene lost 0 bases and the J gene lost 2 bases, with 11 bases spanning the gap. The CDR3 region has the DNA TGCGCCAGCAGCTTGGAAGCGGGGGACAACTATGGCTACACCTTC. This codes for CASSLEAGDNYGYTF. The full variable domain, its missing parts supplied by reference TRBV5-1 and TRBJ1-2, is KAGVTQTPRYLIKTRGQQVTLSCSPISGHRSVSWYQQTPGQGLQFLFEYFSETQRNKGNFPGRFSGRQFSNSRSEMNVSTLELGDSALYLCASSLEAGDNYGYTFGSGTRLTVV.